A single sample gave rise to the 3 T cell receptor beta chains below, sequenced in a study of T-cell memory formation after mild COVID-19. TCRdb reprocessed the 5' RACE reads with MiXCR, giving one entry per CDR3 protein. The table has under 250,000 distinct CDR3 sequences, roughly 10% seen once. Sequencing was carried out using PBMCs or a T cell subset sorted from them (not recorded which). The receptors were gathered from a young man who had mild COVID-19 (a few samples of this study predate the infection). Cell type and time point are not known.

This clonotype was counted a few times. This chain connects TRBV5-6 to TRBJ2-1; TRBD2 matches at 11 bases. CDR1 is SGHDT and CDR2 is YYEEEE in the germline V gene. The CDR3 has 16 residues. With 0 bases clipped from V and 3 bases from J, the junction kept 2 bases outside the gene matches. The CDR3 DNA follows: TGTGCCAGCAGCTTGGGGACTAGCGGGTACTACAATGAGCAGTTCTTC. Amino acids: CASSLGTSGYYNEQFF.

There are a few counts of this clonotype. The J gene is TRBJ1-2, the V gene TRBV18; a weak D match, TRBD1 (5 bases). The ends were cut back, 3 bases at V and 7 bases at J, with 12 bases in the middle. This CDR3 is built from 13 residues. Germline values: CDR1 KGHSH, CDR2 LQKENI. The CDR3 sequence is CASSPGGDGGYTF. The CDR3, as DNA: TGTGCCAGCTCACCGGGAGGGGACGGTGGCTACACCTTC.

This clonotype was counted only a few times. The chain joins TRBV5-1 to TRBJ2-2; D is possibly TRBD1 (6 bases). The CDR3 covers 16 residues. V dropped 4 bases and J dropped 1 base, with 14 bases sitting between them. Looked up from germline, CDR1 is SGHRS and CDR2 is YFSETQ. Written as DNA, the CDR3 is TGCGCCAGCAGCCTATCGACAGGCGGGAACACCGGGGAGCTGTTTTTT. It translates to CASSLSTGGNTGELFF.